This T cell receptor beta chain was recovered during a study of control samples from healthy donors and cancer patients. Measured with immunoSEQ multiplex PCR; TCRdb has only the in-frame clones, and not every one. The sample has 40,000 to 50,000 clones; roughly three quarters are singletons. The sample taken for sequencing was formalin-fixed, paraffin-embedded tissue. The receptor was derived from a male donor with melanoma.

This CDR3 is CASSLGQGSNQPQHF. The CDR3 DNA reads TGTGCCAGCAGCTTAGGACAGGGTAGCAATCAGCCCCAGCATTTT. The chain links TRBV13 to TRBJ1-5; perhaps TRBD1 as D (6 bases). The ends were cut back, 0 bases at V and 0 bases at J, with 6 bases in the middle. There are 15 residues in the CDR3. The germline V gene encodes CDR1 PRHDT and CDR2 FYEKMQ (reference sequence).